This TCR beta chain appears in the sequencing data of a study of blood T cell repertoires in COVID-19. Across the whole study: Each recovered donor of Cohort 3 presented with two negative PCRs, clearance, or symptom resolution. Sample material is recorded as cDNA or gDNA derived from T cells, B-cell-depleted T cells, or PBMCs.

Germline V gene lookup returns CDR1 SGHRS and CDR2 YFSETQ. The V segment lost 4 bases and the J segment 3 bases; nucleotides outside the gene matches: 5. The CDR3 loop spans 14 amino acids. Those who participated ranged in age from 18 to 89 years and resided in under 25 US areas. Cohorts were based on clinical histories the participants reported. Produced via immunoSEQ multiplex PCR; TCRdb's table is partial and in-frame only. The data hold over 200,000 clones, with about nine tenths observed a single time. The sequence was obtained from a woman in her fifties or sixties in a cohort exposed to, infected with or recovered from COVID-19 (not recorded which). V gene TRBV5-1 combines with J gene TRBJ1-1; 8 bases map to TRBD1. The specimen was PBMCs or T cells enriched from blood (not recorded which). CDR3 in amino acids: CASSLDRAHTEAFF. In DNA, the CDR3 is TGCGCCAGCAGCCTGGACAGGGCTCACACTGAAGCTTTCTTT.